The present TCR beta chain was sequenced within a study of cytomegalovirus exposure and HLA in healthy donors. The CDR3 runs 15 residues. Trimming removed 6 bases from V and 5 bases from J; junction bases left unmatched: 13. The germline gives CDR1 MNHEY, CDR2 SVGAGI. PCR employed 60 Vbeta and 13 Jbeta primers. Here immunoSEQ multiplex PCR was the method, and the copy in TCRdb shows in-frame clones only, minus some. The sample holds approximately 130,000 clones, approximately 80% seen once. Sequenced: PBMCs. This chain connects TRBV6-5 to TRBJ2-7; 7 positions match TRBD1. The sequence derives from a man aged 25-40 years in good health and CMV-seronegative. DNA of the CDR3: TGTGCCAGCAGGATCTATGCTAGACAGGGCCACGAGCAGTACTTC. It is translated as CASRIYARQGHEQYF.